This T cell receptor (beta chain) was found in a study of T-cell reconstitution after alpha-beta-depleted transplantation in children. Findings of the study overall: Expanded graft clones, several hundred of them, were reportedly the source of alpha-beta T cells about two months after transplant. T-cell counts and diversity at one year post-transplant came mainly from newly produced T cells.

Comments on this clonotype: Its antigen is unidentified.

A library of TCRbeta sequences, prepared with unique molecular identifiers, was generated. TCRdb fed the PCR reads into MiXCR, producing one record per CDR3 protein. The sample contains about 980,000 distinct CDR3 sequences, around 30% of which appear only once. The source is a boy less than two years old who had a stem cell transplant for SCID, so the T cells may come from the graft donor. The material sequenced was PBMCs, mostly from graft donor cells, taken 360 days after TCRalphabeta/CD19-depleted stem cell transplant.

CDR3 sequence: CASSNGPPGSYTEAFF. As DNA, the CDR3 is TGTGCCAGCAGTAACGGTCCTCCGGGGTCGTACACTGAAGCTTTCTTT. The chain carries TRBV6-2 or TRBV6-3 and TRBJ1-1; no clear D gene. The CDR3 is 16 amino acids. Between the trimmed V and J ends, which lost 5 bases and 3 bases, there was a span of 19 bases. Germline V gene data show CDR1 as MNHEY and CDR2 as SVGEGT.